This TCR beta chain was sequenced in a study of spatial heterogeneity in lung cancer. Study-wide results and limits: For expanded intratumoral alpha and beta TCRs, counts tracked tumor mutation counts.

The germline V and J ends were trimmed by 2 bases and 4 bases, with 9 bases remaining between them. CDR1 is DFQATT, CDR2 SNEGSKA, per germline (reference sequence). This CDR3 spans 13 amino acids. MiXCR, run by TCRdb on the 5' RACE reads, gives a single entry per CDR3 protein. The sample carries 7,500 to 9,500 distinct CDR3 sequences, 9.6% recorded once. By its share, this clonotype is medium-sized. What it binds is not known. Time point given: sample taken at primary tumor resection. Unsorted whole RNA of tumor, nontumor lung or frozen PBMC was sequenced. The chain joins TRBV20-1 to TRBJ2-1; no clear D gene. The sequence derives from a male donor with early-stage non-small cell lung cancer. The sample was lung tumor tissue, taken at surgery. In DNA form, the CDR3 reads TGCAGTGCTAGATCAGACCGGTACAATGAGCAGTTCTTC. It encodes CSARSDRYNEQFF.